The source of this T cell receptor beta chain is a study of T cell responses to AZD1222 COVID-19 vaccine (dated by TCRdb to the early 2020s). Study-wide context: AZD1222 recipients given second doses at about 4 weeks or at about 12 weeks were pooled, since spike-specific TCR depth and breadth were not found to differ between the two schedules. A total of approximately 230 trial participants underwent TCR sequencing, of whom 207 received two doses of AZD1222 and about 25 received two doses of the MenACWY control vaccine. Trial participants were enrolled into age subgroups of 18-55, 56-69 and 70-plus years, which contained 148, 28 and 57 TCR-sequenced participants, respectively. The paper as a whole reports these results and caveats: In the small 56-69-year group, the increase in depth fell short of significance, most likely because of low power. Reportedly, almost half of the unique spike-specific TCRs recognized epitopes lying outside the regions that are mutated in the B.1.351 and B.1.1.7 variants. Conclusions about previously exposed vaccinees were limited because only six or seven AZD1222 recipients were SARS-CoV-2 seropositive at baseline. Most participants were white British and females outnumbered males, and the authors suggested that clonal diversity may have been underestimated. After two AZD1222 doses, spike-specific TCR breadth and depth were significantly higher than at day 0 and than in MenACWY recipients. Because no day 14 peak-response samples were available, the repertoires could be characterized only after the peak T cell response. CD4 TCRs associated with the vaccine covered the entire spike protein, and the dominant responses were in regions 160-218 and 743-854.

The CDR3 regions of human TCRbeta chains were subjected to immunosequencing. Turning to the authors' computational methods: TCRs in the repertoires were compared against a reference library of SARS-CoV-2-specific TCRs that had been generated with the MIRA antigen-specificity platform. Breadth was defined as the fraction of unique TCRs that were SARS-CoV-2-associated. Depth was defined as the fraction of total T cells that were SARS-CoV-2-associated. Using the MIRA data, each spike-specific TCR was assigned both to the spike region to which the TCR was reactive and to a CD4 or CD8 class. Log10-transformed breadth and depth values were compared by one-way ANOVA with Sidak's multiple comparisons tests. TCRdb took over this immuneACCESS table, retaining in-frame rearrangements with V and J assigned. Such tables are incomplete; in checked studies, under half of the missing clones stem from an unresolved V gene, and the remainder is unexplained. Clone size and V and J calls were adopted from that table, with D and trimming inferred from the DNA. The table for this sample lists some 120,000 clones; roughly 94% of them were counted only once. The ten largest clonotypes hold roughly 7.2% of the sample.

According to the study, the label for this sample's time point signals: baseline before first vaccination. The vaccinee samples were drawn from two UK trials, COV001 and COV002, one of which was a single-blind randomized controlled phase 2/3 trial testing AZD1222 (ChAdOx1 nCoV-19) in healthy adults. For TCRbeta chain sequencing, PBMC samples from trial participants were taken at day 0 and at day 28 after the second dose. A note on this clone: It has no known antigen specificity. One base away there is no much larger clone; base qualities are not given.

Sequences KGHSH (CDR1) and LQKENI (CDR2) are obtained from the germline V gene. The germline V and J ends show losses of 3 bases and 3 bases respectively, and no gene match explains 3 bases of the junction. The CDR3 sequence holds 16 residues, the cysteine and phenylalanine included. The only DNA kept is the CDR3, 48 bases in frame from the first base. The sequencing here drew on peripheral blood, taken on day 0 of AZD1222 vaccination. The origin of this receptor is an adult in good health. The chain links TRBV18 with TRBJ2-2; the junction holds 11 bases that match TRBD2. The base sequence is TGTGCCAGCTCACCGGCACTAGCGGGGGACACCGGGGAGCTGTTTTTT. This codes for CASSPALAGDTGELFF. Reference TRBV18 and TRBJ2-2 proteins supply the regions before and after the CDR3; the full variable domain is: NAGVMQNPRHLVRRRGQEARLRCSPMKGHSHVYWYRQLPEEGLKFMVYLQKENIIDESGMPKERFSAEFPKEGPSILRIQQVVRGDSAAYFCASSPALAGDTGELFFGEGSRLTVL.